Listed here are 2 T cell receptor beta chains from one sample, sequenced in a study of cytomegalovirus exposure and HLA in healthy donors. A multiplex PCR was run with 60 Vbeta primers and 13 Jbeta primers. The assay was immunoSEQ multiplex PCR, and TCRdb's table has in-frame clones only and misses some. This sample yields about 170,000 clones, of which around 80% are seen a single time; approximately 1.5% belongs to the top ten. Sequences were obtained from PBMCs. Receptors were obtained from a woman between 25 and 40 years old in good health and CMV-seropositive.

As for this clone: One junction end does not reproduce the germline sequence, and a read error may be involved. The chain joins TRBV27 to TRBJ1-5; D may be TRBD1 (6 bases). There are 13 residues in the CDR3. Germline lookup yields CDR1 MNHEY and CDR2 SMNVEV (reference sequence). This CDR3 reads CPPGGGSNQPQHF. The CDR3 bases are TGCCCTCCTGGGGGGGGCAGTAATCAGCCCCAGCATTTT.

The V and J genes are TRBV5-1 and TRBJ2-7; D is possibly TRBD2 (6 bases). From germline, CDR1 is SGHRS and CDR2 YFSETQ. V was pared by 0 bases and J by 4 bases, with 11 bases between. The CDR3 has 14 amino acids. The DNA of the CDR3 is TGCGCCAGCAGCTTGGACGGGAGAGGTTACGAGCAGTACTTC. Translated, it gives CASSLDGRGYEQYF.